This TCR beta chain is from a study of blood T cell repertoires in COVID-19. Looking at the study overall: Sample material is recorded as cDNA or gDNA derived from T cells, B-cell-depleted T cells, or PBMCs.

The CDR3 sequence is 14 residues long. CDR1 is SGHRS, CDR2 YFSETQ, per germline. V was pared by 4 bases and J by 2 bases, with 12 bases between. In the study's own analysis: From reference gene primer amplification, estimates of nucleated cell counts were derived. Using immunoSEQ multiplex PCR, the repertoire was profiled, and TCRdb retains in-frame clones only, with some absent. The DNA was the basis for D and trimming; V, J and clone size are from that table. In the table there are 200,000 to 250,000 clones, 85% to 90% of which are singletons. This TCR derives from a woman in her forties or fifties in a cohort exposed to, infected with or recovered from COVID-19 (not recorded which). The chain recombines TRBV5-1 with TRBJ2-5; D may be TRBD1 (6 bases). Sample: PBMCs or T cells enriched from blood (not recorded which). CDR3: CASSIQGWQETQYF. The CDR3 coding sequence is TGCGCCAGCAGCATACAGGGCTGGCAAGAGACCCAGTACTTC.